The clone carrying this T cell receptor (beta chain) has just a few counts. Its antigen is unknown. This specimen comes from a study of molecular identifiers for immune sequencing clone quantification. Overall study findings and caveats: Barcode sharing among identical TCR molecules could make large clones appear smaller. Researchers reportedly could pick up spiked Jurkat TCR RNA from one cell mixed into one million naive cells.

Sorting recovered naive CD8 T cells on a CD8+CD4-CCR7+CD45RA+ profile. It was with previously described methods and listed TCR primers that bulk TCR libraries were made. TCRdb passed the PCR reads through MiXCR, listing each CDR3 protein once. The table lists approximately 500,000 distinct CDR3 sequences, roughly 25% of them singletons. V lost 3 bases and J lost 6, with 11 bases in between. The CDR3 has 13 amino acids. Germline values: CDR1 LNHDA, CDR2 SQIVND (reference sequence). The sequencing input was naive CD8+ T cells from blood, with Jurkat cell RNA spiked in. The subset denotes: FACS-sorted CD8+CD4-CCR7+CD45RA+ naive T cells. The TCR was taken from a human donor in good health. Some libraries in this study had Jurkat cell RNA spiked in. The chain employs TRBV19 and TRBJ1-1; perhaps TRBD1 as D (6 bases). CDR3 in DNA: TGTGCCAGTAGTATCTTACAGGGTCCTGAAGCTTTCTTT. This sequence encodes CASSILQGPEAFF.